This TCR beta chain was captured in a study of T cells in localized non-small cell lung cancer. The study's findings and limits: Heterogeneity is still possible, as just one tumor region was sequenced. A higher density of T cells in blood coincided with extended overall survival.

The repertoire was sequenced with immunoSEQ multiplex PCR; TCRdb's copy has only in-frame clones and lacks some. The sample includes about 33,000 clones, about 82% of them seen just once. About this clone: The antigen remains unidentified.

The TCR comes from a male donor older than 55 with stage III squamous cell lung carcinoma. The sequenced sample was peripheral blood, obtained before any cancer treatment.

The CDR3 nucleotides are TGCGCCAGCAGCGAGCGGGATACTCAGATTAACACTGAAGCTTTCTTT. It codes for CASSERDTQINTEAFF. This chain links TRBV5-1 with TRBJ1-1, with no clear D. The CDR3 sequence is 16 residues long. Trimming took off 4 bases at V and 2 bases at J, with 18 bases between the two ends. Germline CDR1 SGHRS, CDR2 YFSETQ.